A selection of T cell receptor beta chains follows, all from one sample in a study of OX40 agonist ivuxolimab in advanced cancers. The data were produced by immunoSEQ multiplex PCR, yet TCRdb's version contains in-frame clones alone and is incomplete. The table lists some 30,000 clones, about four fifths of them singletons. The material sequenced was CD4+ or CD8+ T cells sorted from blood, taken in a trial of the OX40 agonist ivuxolimab. These receptors were taken from an adult with an advanced solid tumor such as melanoma, head and neck, liver or kidney cancer. Both conserved end residues are part of each CDR3. The D gene is left open where the match is weak. Not all rows give a size; the values are once, few, many and, for expanded clones, a class.

>-|TRBJ1-5|-|TRBV9
CASSASGTRNQPQHF
TGTGCCAGCAGCGCCTCCGGGACACGCAATCAGCCCCAGCATTTT
>-|TRBJ2-7|TRBD1|TRBV10-3
CAISEGQVSYEQYF
TGTGCCATCAGTGAGGGACAGGTCTCCTACGAGCAGTACTTC
>medium-sized|TRBJ1-1|-|TRBV11-2
CASSRRGGSEAFF
TGTGCCAGCAGTCGCAGGGGAGGGAGTGAAGCTTTCTTT
>-|TRBJ1-6|-|TRBV6-1
CASRVQTNSPLHF
TGTGCCAGCAGGGTACAGACGAATTCACCCCTCCACTTT
>few|TRBJ1-1|-|TRBV19
CASSKRGLTEAFF
TGTGCCAGTAGTAAAAGGGGTTTAACTGAAGCTTTCTTT
>-|TRBJ2-1|TRBD2|TRBV11-2
CASSRSTGGGSSYNEQFF
TGTGCCAGCAGCCGCTCGACCGGGGGGGGAAGCTCCTACAATGAGCAGTTCTTC
>-|TRBJ2-1|-|TRBV7-2
CASSPYGGNNEQFF
TGTGCCAGCAGCCCATACGGCGGGAACAATGAGCAGTTCTTC
>few|TRBJ2-5|-|TRBV4-3
CASSQGSGGTQYF
TGCGCCAGCAGCCAAGGGTCGGGTGGGACCCAGTACTTC
>-|TRBJ1-1|TRBD1|TRBV6-1
CASIGGPNTEAFF
TGTGCCAGCATAGGGGGCCCGAACACTGAAGCTTTCTTT
>-|TRBJ2-3|-|TRBV7-9
CASSRGGTGMRTDTQYF
TGTGCCAGCAGCCGAGGGGGAACTGGGATGAGGACAGATACGCAGTATTTT
>few|TRBJ2-1|TRBD2|TRBV10-2
CASSESKAGDRGEQFF
TGCGCCAGCAGTGAGTCGAAAGCGGGAGATAGGGGTGAGCAGTTCTTC
>-|TRBJ2-7|-|TRBV7-2
CASRSGRYEQYF
TGTGCCAGCAGGTCGGGAAGGTACGAGCAGTACTTC
>-|TRBJ2-6|-|TRBV19
CASSTLPGRTSGANVLTF
TGTGCCAGTAGTACCCTACCGGGACGGACCTCTGGGGCCAACGTCCTGACTTTC
>-|TRBJ2-7|-|TRBV6-5
CASSYSRGTSEQYF
TGTGCCAGCAGTTACTCGAGAGGGACATCCGAGCAGTACTTC
>-|TRBJ1-1|-|TRBV28
CASSSPLINTEAFF
TGTGCCAGCAGTTCACCTCTAATAAACACTGAAGCTTTCTTT
>-|TRBJ1-4|TRBD1|TRBV4-2
CASSLRTGGEKLFF
TGTGCCAGCAGCCTCAGGACAGGGGGTGAAAAACTGTTTTTT
>-|TRBJ1-1|-|TRBV27
CASRQGLMNTEAFF
TGTGCCAGCAGACAGGGTCTAATGAACACTGAAGCTTTCTTT
>-|TRBJ1-1|TRBD1|TRBV6-5
CASRTGDTEAFF
TGTGCCAGCAGGACAGGGGATACTGAAGCTTTCTTT